This is a list of T cell receptor beta chains from one sample in a study of lymphopenia after photon versus proton radiotherapy. The protocol was immunoSEQ multiplex PCR, while the TCRdb copy is restricted to in-frame clones and leaves out a portion. The sample contains about 17,000 clones, under 95% of which appear only once. The material was peripheral blood, obtained from a patient treated with photon-based radiotherapy. These receptors were taken from a woman aged 40-49 years with cholangiocarcinoma. Each CDR3 is given with its conserved first and last residue. Each record gives: V gene, D gene, J gene, clone size, CDR3 DNA, CDR3 protein. D genes are given only for firm matches. Part of the rows lack a size; the others show once, few, many or a class for expanded clones.

>TRBV29-1|.|TRBJ2-7|once
TGCAGCGCTTCGACAGGTGGACCTTCTCTGGGGGAGCAGTACTTC
CSASTGGPSLGEQYF
>TRBV19|.|TRBJ2-1|.
TGTGCCAGTAGCAAATTAGGCGGGATGGTAGGAAATGAGCAGTTCTTC
CASSKLGGMVGNEQFF
>TRBV19|.|TRBJ2-2|.
TGTGCCAGTAGTATACTTGGAGGGGTGGCCGGGAAGATCACCGGGGAGCTGTTTTTT
CASSILGGVAGKITGELFF
>TRBV5-4|TRBD2|TRBJ2-7|once
TGTGCCAGCAGCGGGGGGGGTTCCCGATCCTACGAGCAGTACTTC
CASSGGGSRSYEQYF
>TRBV18|.|TRBJ2-1|.
TGTGCCAGCTCACCGGAACAGGGAAATGAGCAGTTCTTC
CASSPEQGNEQFF
>TRBV2|TRBD1|TRBJ1-2|.
TGTGCCAGCAGTGAAGCGCGGGCAGGGGGAGTACGGGGCTACACCTTC
CASSEARAGGVRGYTF
>TRBV14|.|TRBJ1-2|once
TGTGCCAGCAGCCACGGTCACGGCAGGGGAAAAGACTATGGCTACACCTTC
CASSHGHGRGKDYGYTF
>TRBV2|.|TRBJ1-1|.
TGTGCCAGCAGTGGGGCAGTGAACACTGAAGCTTTCTTT
CASSGAVNTEAFF
>TRBV15|.|TRBJ1-1|.
TGTGCCACCAGCAGGGAACGGGCCGTGAACACTGAAGCTTTCTTT
CATSRERAVNTEAFF
>TRBV28|.|TRBJ1-4|.
TGTGCCAGCAGGGGGGACGGGGAAGCGAGTGAAAAACTGTTTTTT
CASRGDGEASEKLFF
>TRBV6-5|TRBD1|TRBJ1-4|.
TGTGCCAGCAGCCTAGTGGGACAGGGAAACGAAAAACTGTTTTTT
CASSLVGQGNEKLFF
>TRBV5-6|TRBD2|TRBJ2-7|.
TGTGCCAGCAGCCGCTTGGGACTAGCGGGAGAGGAGCAGTACTTC
CASSRLGLAGEEQYF
>TRBV10-2|TRBD1|TRBJ2-5|.
TGCGCCAGCAGTGAGGGACAGGCTTTCGTGCGAGAGACCCAGTACTTC
CASSEGQAFVRETQYF
>TRBV27|.|TRBJ1-5|few
TGTGCCAGCAGTTTTCGAGGAGGCAATCAGCCCCAGCATTTT
CASSFRGGNQPQHF
>TRBV19|TRBD2|TRBJ2-1|.
TGTGCCAGTAGTATTGGGAGACTAGCGGGAGAGGGTAATGAGCAGTTCTTC
CASSIGRLAGEGNEQFF
>TRBV21-1|.|TRBJ2-7|.
TGTGCCAGCAGCAACCTTAAGGGACGGGGACACCGCTACGAGCAGTACTTC
CASSNLKGRGHRYEQYF
>TRBV7-2|.|TRBJ1-2|.
TGTGCCAGCAGCCCCCGTAGGACAGCTCGGGCTGGTGGCTACACCTTC
CASSPRRTARAGGYTF
>TRBV6-1|.|TRBJ2-5|.
TGTGCCAGCAGTGAATTTGGGGGACAAGAGACCCAGTACTTC
CASSEFGGQETQYF
>TRBV7-2|TRBD2|TRBJ2-7|.
TGTGCCAGCAGCTCGAGGACTAGCGGATACTACGAGCAGTACTTC
CASSSRTSGYYEQYF
>TRBV27|.|TRBJ2-1|.
TGTGCCAGCAGCCTCCTCGGGCAGGGGGGCAATGAGCAGTTCTTC
CASSLLGQGGNEQFF
>TRBV10-1|.|TRBJ2-6|.
TGCGCCAGCAGTGCGACACACGCACAAAGTCGGGCCAACGTCCTGACTTTC
CASSATHAQSRANVLTF
>TRBV5-1|.|TRBJ1-1|.
TGCGCCAGCAGCTCATTCATGAACACTGAAGCTTTCTTT
CASSSFMNTEAFF
>TRBV12-5|.|TRBJ1-1|.
TGTGCTAGTGGTTTGGCCCACGGGGGTGGGAACACTGAAGCTTTCTTT
CASGLAHGGGNTEAFF
>TRBV25-1|.|TRBJ1-1|.
TGTGCCACCACAACAGACAGGCCCATGAACACTGAAGCTTTCTTT
CATTTDRPMNTEAFF
>TRBV15|.|TRBJ2-3|.
TGTGCCACCAGCAGAGCCCGGACGGGCACAGATACGCAGTATTTT
CATSRARTGTDTQYF
>TRBV7-4|TRBD2|TRBJ2-2|.
TGTGCCAGCAGCGCTTCCGGGACTAGCGGGAGCCGCCCCACCGGGGAGCTGTTTTTT
CASSASGTSGSRPTGELFF
>TRBV5-1|TRBD2|TRBJ2-3|.
TGCGCCAGCAGCCCAGGACTAGCGGGGGGCACAGATACGCAGTATTTT
CASSPGLAGGTDTQYF
>TRBV19|.|TRBJ1-6|.
TGTGCCAGTAGCCTCAGGACAGTGAATAATTCACCCCTCCACTTT
CASSLRTVNNSPLHF
>TRBV13|.|TRBJ1-2|once
TGTGCCAGCAGCTACGAGGGGTCTCCCTATGGCTACACCTTC
CASSYEGSPYGYTF
>TRBV5-1|.|TRBJ1-4|.
TGCGCCAGCAGCTCGCAGGGTCCCGCAACTAATGAAAAACTGTTTTTT
CASSSQGPATNEKLFF
>TRBV9|TRBD1|TRBJ2-7|once
TGTGCCAGCAGCGTGACAGGGGATCCCTACGAGCAGTACTTC
CASSVTGDPYEQYF
>TRBV7-2|TRBD2|TRBJ2-2|.
TGTGCCAGCAGCTACAGACTAGCGGGAGTGTCTACCGGGGAGCTGTTTTTT
CASSYRLAGVSTGELFF
>TRBV7-9|.|TRBJ1-4|.
TGTGCCAGCAGCTTAGATCCAGTTGAAAAACTGTTTTTT
CASSLDPVEKLFF
>TRBV9|TRBD2|TRBJ2-7|.
TGTGCCAGCAGCGTGGGAAGTAGCGGGACTTACGAGCAGTACTTC
CASSVGSSGTYEQYF
>TRBV5-4|TRBD1|TRBJ2-5|.
TGTGCCAGCAGCTTGGGTGGGACAGGGGGTCTGGAGACCCAGTACTTC
CASSLGGTGGLETQYF
>TRBV7-2|TRBD2|TRBJ2-1|.
TGTGCCAGCAGCTTAGGACTAGCGATCAACAATGAGCAGTTCTTC
CASSLGLAINNEQFF
>TRBV6-5|.|TRBJ2-1|.
TGTGCCAGCATGGCCTCCTACAATGAGCAGTTCTTC
CASMASYNEQFF
>TRBV7-3|.|TRBJ2-2|once
TGTGCCAGCAGCTTACAACCACCGAACACCGGGGAGCTGTTTTTT
CASSLQPPNTGELFF
>TRBV30|.|TRBJ2-7|.
TGTGCCTGGCATTGGGGGAACGACGAGCAGTACTTC
CAWHWGNDEQYF
>TRBV14|.|TRBJ2-3|.
TGTGCCAGCAGCCAGTTTCGGGGCAGGGGCCGAATCGGCACAGATACGCAGTATTTT
CASSQFRGRGRIGTDTQYF
>TRBV30|TRBD1|TRBJ1-1|.
TGTGCCTGGAGGGGACAGGTCCGAGGCTTCTTT
CAWRGQVRGFF
>TRBV19|TRBD1|TRBJ2-3|.
TGTGCCAGTAGTGAGGGACAGGGTAGAACAGATACGCAGTATTTT
CASSEGQGRTDTQYF
>TRBV30|TRBD2|TRBJ2-2|.
TGTGCCTGGACCCAGGGAGGGCCGAGCACCGGGGAGCTGTTTTTT
CAWTQGGPSTGELFF
>TRBV5-1|.|TRBJ1-1|.
TGCGCCAGCAGGTATCCACCAGGACAGTCGGAGACTGAAGCTTTCTTT
CASRYPPGQSETEAFF
>TRBV28|TRBD1|TRBJ1-5|.
TGTGCCAGCAGTTTAGGAGAGGGGGCCCAGCCCCAGCATTTT
CASSLGEGAQPQHF
>TRBV19|.|TRBJ1-2|.
TGTGCCAGTAGTATTTTAGGCCGATCGGGACAAGGAAACTATGGCTACACCTTC
CASSILGRSGQGNYGYTF